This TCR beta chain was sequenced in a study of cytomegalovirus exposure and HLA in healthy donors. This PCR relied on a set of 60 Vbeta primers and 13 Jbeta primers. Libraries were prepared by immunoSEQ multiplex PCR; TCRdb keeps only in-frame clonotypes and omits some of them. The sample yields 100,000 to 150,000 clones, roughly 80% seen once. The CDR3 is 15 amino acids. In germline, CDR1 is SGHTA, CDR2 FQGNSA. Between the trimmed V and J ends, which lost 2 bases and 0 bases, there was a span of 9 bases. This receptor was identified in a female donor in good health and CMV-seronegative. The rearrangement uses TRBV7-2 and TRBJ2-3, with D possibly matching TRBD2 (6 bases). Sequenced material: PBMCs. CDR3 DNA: TGTGCCAGCAGCTTATCTAGCGCAAGCACAGATACGCAGTATTTT. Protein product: CASSLSSASTDTQYF.